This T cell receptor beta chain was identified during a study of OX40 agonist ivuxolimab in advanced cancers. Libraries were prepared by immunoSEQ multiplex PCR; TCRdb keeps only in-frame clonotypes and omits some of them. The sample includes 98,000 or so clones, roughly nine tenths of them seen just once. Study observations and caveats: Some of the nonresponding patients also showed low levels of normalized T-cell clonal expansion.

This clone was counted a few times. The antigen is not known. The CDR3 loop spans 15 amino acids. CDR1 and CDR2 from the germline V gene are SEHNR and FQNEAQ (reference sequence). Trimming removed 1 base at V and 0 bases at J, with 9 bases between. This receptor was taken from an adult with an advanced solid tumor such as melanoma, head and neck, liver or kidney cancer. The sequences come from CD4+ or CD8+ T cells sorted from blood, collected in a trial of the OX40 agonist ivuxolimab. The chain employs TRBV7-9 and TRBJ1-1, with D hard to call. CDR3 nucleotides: TGTGCCAGCAGCTTAGATCAGGCTTTGAACACTGAAGCTTTCTTT. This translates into CASSLDQALNTEAFF.